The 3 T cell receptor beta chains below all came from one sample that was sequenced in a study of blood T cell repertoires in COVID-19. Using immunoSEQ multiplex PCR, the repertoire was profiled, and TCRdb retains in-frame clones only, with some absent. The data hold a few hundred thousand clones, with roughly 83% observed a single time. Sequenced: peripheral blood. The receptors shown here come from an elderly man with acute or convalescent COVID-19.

The CDR3 loop reads CASSLAQGEFYEQFF. CDR3 bases: TGTGCCAGCAGCTTAGCACAGGGGGAGTTCTATGAGCAGTTCTTC. The chain links TRBV7-9 to TRBJ2-1; 8 bases align to TRBD1. Per the germline V gene, CDR1 is SEHNR and CDR2 is FQNEAQ (reference sequence). The CDR3 has 15 residues. Germline trimming cut 0 bases from V and 8 bases from J; bases unmatched to any gene: 6. Based on the CDR3 plus reference TRBV7-9 and TRBJ2-1, the full variable domain is DTGVSQNPRHKITKRGQNVTFRCDPISEHNRLYWYRQTLGQGPEFLTYFQNEAQLEKSRLLSDRFSAERPKGSFSTLEIQRTEQGDSAMYLCASSLAQGEFYEQFFGPGTRLTVL.

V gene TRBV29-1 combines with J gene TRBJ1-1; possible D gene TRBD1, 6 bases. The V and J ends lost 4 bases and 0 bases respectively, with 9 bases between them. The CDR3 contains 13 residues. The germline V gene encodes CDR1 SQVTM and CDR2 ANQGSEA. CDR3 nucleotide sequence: TGCAGCGTTGTGGGACACTTGAACACTGAAGCTTTCTTT. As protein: CSVVGHLNTEAFF.

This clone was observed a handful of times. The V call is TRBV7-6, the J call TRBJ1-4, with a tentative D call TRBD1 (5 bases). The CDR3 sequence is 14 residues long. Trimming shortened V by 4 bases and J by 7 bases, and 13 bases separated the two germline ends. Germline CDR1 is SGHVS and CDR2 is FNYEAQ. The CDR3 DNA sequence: TGTGCCAGCAGCTCCTATAGTCAGGGTGAAAAACTGTTTTTT. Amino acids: CASSSYSQGEKLFF.